Listed below are T cell receptor beta chains from one sample, sequenced in a study of T cell responses to AZD1222 COVID-19 vaccine. Some clones are missing from TCRdb's copy, which holds only in-frame ones; the method was immunoSEQ multiplex PCR. The sample yields some 160,000 clones, around nine tenths seen once. The material sequenced was peripheral blood, taken on day 0 of AZD1222 vaccination. The receptors shown here come from an adult in good health. Each CDR3 is given with its conserved first and last residue. The D gene is left open where the match is weak. Some rows have no size entry. The others give once, few or many, or a class for an expanded clone.

clone size	J gene	V gene	D gene	CDR3 protein	CDR3 DNA
NA	TRBJ2-3	TRBV6-5	TRBD2	CASSLAGGLDTQYF	TGTGCCAGCAGCCTAGCGGGAGGGCTCGATACGCAGTATTTT
NA	TRBJ2-1	TRBV30	TRBD2	CAWSASTSGRDKFF	TGTGCCTGGAGCGCGTCGACTAGCGGGAGAGATAAGTTCTTC
NA	TRBJ1-5	TRBV18	NA	CASSRSPGSNQPQHF	TGTGCCAGCTCGCGCAGCCCGGGGAGCAATCAGCCCCAGCATTTT
once	TRBJ2-7	TRBV16	NA	CASSLLSGSYEQYF	TGTGCCAGCAGCCTACTTAGCGGTTCCTACGAGCAGTACTTC
NA	TRBJ2-5	TRBV20-1	NA	CSASGVRRSGETQYF	TGCAGTGCTAGTGGGGTTCGGAGGTCTGGAGAGACCCAGTACTTC
NA	TRBJ1-1	TRBV4-1	NA	CASSQAPVLNTEAFF	TGCGCCAGCAGCCAAGCCCCGGTTCTGAACACTGAAGCTTTCTTT
NA	TRBJ1-1	TRBV19	TRBD1	CASSIAQGVAEAFF	TGTGCCAGTAGTATCGCACAGGGGGTCGCTGAAGCTTTCTTT
NA	TRBJ1-6	TRBV19	TRBD1	CASSKGQVYNSPLHF	TGTGCCAGTAGTAAAGGACAGGTCTATAATTCACCCCTCCACTTT
NA	TRBJ1-5	TRBV7-6	TRBD1	CASSLASGQTNQPQHF	TGTGCCAGCAGCTTAGCGTCGGGACAGACGAATCAGCCCCAGCATTTT
NA	TRBJ2-7	TRBV19	NA	CASNQGGSYEQYF	TGTGCCAGTAATCAGGGGGGATCCTACGAGCAGTACTTC
NA	TRBJ1-1	TRBV12-3/TRBV12-4	NA	CASSLNRVTEAFF	TGTGCCAGCAGTTTGAACAGGGTCACTGAAGCTTTCTTT
NA	TRBJ2-5	TRBV6-5	NA	CASSPTGRQLETQYF	TGTGCCAGCAGTCCCACGGGCAGACAGCTAGAGACCCAGTACTTC
few	TRBJ1-2	TRBV19	NA	CASARDLLGGYTF	TGTGCCAGCGCAAGGGACCTCTTAGGGGGCTACACCTTC
NA	TRBJ1-4	TRBV5-1	NA	CASSLVWGRGEKLFF	TGCGCCAGCAGCTTGGTTTGGGGGCGGGGTGAAAAACTGTTTTTT
NA	TRBJ1-3	TRBV18	NA	CASSPPPSGNTIYF	TGTGCCAGCTCACCACCGCCCTCTGGAAACACCATATATTTT
NA	TRBJ2-2	TRBV5-5	NA	CASSSWGAGELFF	TGTGCCAGCAGCTCGTGGGGGGCCGGGGAGCTGTTTTTT
NA	TRBJ2-3	TRBV12-3/TRBV12-4	NA	CASSLKDTQYF	TGTGCCAGCAGTTTAAAGGATACGCAGTATTTT
NA	TRBJ1-4	TRBV19	NA	CASKGRQGYEKLFF	TGTGCCAGTAAGGGGCGGCAGGGGTATGAAAAACTGTTTTTT
NA	TRBJ2-1	TRBV4-3	TRBD1	CASSQKHGTGSVEQFF	TGCGCCAGCAGCCAAAAACACGGGACAGGGTCGGTTGAGCAGTTCTTC
NA	TRBJ1-2	TRBV5-1	TRBD1	CASSPTGVNYGYTF	TGCGCCAGCAGCCCGACAGGGGTCAACTATGGCTACACCTTC
NA	TRBJ2-7	TRBV6-5	NA	CASIQKGAAYEQYF	TGTGCCAGCATTCAAAAAGGAGCGGCCTACGAGCAGTACTTC
NA	TRBJ2-5	TRBV6-2/TRBV6-3	NA	CASSYQLGRQETQYF	TGTGCCAGCAGTTACCAGCTGGGAAGACAAGAGACCCAGTACTTC
NA	TRBJ1-3	TRBV19	NA	CASSIPSDSSGNTIYF	TGTGCCAGTAGTATACCAAGCGACAGCTCTGGAAACACCATATATTTT
NA	TRBJ1-2	TRBV11-2	NA	CASSLQGRYGYTF	TGTGCCAGCAGCTTGCAGGGACGCTATGGCTACACCTTC
NA	TRBJ2-3	TRBV19	NA	CASSSPGGTDTQYF	TGTGCCAGTAGTTCCCCAGGTGGCACAGATACGCAGTATTTT
NA	TRBJ1-6	TRBV4-1	NA	CASSQDGRNTPLHF	TGCGCCAGCAGCCAAGATGGCCGGAACACACCCCTCCACTTT
NA	TRBJ2-7	TRBV4-3	TRBD2	CASSQEERLAGVYEQYF	TGCGCCAGCAGCCAAGAAGAACGGCTAGCGGGGGTCTACGAGCAGTACTTC
once	TRBJ2-1	TRBV6-5	TRBD1	CASSRTGGRSSEQFF	TGTGCCAGCAGCCGGACAGGGGGTAGATCAAGTGAGCAGTTCTTC
NA	TRBJ1-1	TRBV18	NA	CASSPRASENTEAFF	TGTGCCAGCTCACCACGGGCGTCCGAGAACACTGAAGCTTTCTTT
NA	TRBJ2-7	TRBV6-2/TRBV6-3	NA	CASSHPTGARISEQYF	TGTGCCAGCAGTCACCCGACCGGGGCCCGTATTAGCGAGCAGTACTTC
NA	TRBJ2-1	TRBV20-1	NA	CSASAFMGNEQFF	TGCAGTGCTAGTGCGTTTATGGGTAATGAGCAGTTCTTC
NA	TRBJ1-1	TRBV18	NA	CASSPGRQTIEAFF	TGTGCCAGCTCACCCGGGAGGCAGACGATTGAAGCTTTCTTT
once	TRBJ1-2	TRBV30	NA	CAWSVSGFGYTF	TGTGCCTGGAGTGTATCTGGGTTTGGCTACACCTTC
NA	TRBJ1-1	TRBV15	NA	CATSRGMTLNTEAFF	TGTGCCACCAGCAGAGGTATGACACTGAACACTGAAGCTTTCTTT
NA	TRBJ2-1	TRBV3-1/TRBV3-2	NA	CASSLRGEQFF	TGTGCCAGCAGCTTACGAGGGGAGCAGTTCTTC
NA	TRBJ2-7	TRBV14	TRBD2	CASSPPGLAGGGGAYEQYF	TGTGCCAGCAGCCCTCCGGGACTAGCGGGAGGAGGGGGAGCTTACGAGCAGTACTTC
NA	TRBJ2-5	TRBV28	NA	CASSLGRKETQYF	TGTGCCAGCAGTTTAGGCAGGAAAGAGACCCAGTACTTC
NA	TRBJ2-1	TRBV11-3	TRBD2	CASSPGRLTLDEQFF	TGTGCCAGCAGTCCCGGGAGGCTAACTTTGGATGAGCAGTTCTTC
NA	TRBJ1-5	TRBV5-1	NA	CASRYDSNQPQHF	TGCGCCAGCAGGTACGATAGCAATCAGCCCCAGCATTTT
NA	TRBJ2-1	TRBV7-3	TRBD2	CASSPWTSAYNEQFF	TGTGCCAGCAGCCCCTGGACTAGCGCGTACAATGAGCAGTTCTTC
NA	TRBJ1-3	TRBV7-3	NA	CASNLSPPSSGNTIYF	TGTGCCAGCAACTTAAGTCCACCTTCCTCTGGAAACACCATATATTTT
NA	TRBJ1-5	TRBV15	NA	CATSSYSNQPQHF	TGTGCCACCTCAAGTTATAGCAATCAGCCCCAGCATTTT
NA	TRBJ1-4	TRBV6-6	NA	CASSSPQGLSNEKLFF	TGTGCCAGCAGTTCCCCCCAGGGGCTCTCTAATGAAAAACTGTTTTTT
NA	TRBJ1-1	TRBV9	NA	CASSPDSWITEAFF	TGTGCCAGCAGCCCCGACAGCTGGATCACTGAAGCTTTCTTT
NA	TRBJ2-5	TRBV2	TRBD1	CASSFSRQGQETQYF	TGTGCCAGCAGTTTTTCCCGACAGGGCCAAGAGACCCAGTACTTC
NA	TRBJ2-3	TRBV6-6	NA	CASSNTLATNTDTQYF	TGTGCCAGCAGTAATACGCTAGCGACCAACACAGATACGCAGTATTTT
NA	TRBJ2-4	TRBV4-2	NA	CASSQAGRGPEVPSPSQYF	TGTGCCAGCAGCCAAGCGGGACGGGGCCCGGAGGTCCCTTCCCCCAGTCAGTACTTC
few	TRBJ1-2	TRBV27	NA	CASSSLGGSGYTF	TGTGCCAGCAGCTCCCTAGGGGGGAGCGGCTACACCTTC
NA	TRBJ2-7	TRBV28	NA	CASRGPSYEQYF	TGTGCCAGTAGGGGACCTTCCTACGAGCAGTACTTC
NA	TRBJ1-5	TRBV3-1/TRBV3-2	NA	CASSQVGGGNQPQHF	TGTGCCAGCAGCCAAGTCGGAGGTGGCAATCAGCCCCAGCATTTT
NA	TRBJ1-2	TRBV5-1	NA	CASSLAEDWTYGYTF	TGCGCCAGCAGCTTGGCCGAGGACTGGACATATGGCTACACCTTC
NA	TRBJ1-1	TRBV5-6	NA	CASSFGNTEAFF	TGTGCCAGCAGCTTCGGTAACACTGAAGCTTTCTTT
NA	TRBJ2-1	TRBV2	NA	CASSTGTFSNEQFF	TGTGCCAGCAGCACCGGGACCTTTTCAAATGAGCAGTTCTTC
NA	TRBJ1-1	TRBV5-1	NA	CASSWMGGYENTEAFF	TGCGCCAGCAGCTGGATGGGGGGCTATGAGAACACTGAAGCTTTCTTT
NA	TRBJ1-3	TRBV29-1	NA	CSVTRSGNTIYF	TGCAGCGTGACTCGCTCTGGAAACACCATATATTTT